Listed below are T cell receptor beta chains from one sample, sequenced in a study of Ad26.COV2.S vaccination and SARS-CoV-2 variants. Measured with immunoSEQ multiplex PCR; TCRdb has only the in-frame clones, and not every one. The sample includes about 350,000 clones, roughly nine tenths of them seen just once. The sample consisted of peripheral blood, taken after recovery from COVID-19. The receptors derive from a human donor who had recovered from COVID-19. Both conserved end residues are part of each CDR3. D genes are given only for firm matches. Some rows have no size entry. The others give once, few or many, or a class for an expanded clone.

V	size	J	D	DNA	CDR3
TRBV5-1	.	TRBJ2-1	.	TGCGCCAGCAGCCTCCTCCCTAGCGTCTCCTACAATGAGCAGTTCTTC	CASSLLPSVSYNEQFF
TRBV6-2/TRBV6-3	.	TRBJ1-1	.	TGTGCCAGCAGTTACACAGCCGCGCAAGCTTTCTTT	CASSYTAAQAFF
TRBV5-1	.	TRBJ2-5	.	TGCGCCAGCAGCTTGGGGGGTGCGGAAGAGACCCAGTACTTC	CASSLGGAEETQYF
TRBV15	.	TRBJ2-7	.	TGTGCCACCAGCAGAGAACGCTACGAGCAGTACTTC	CATSRERYEQYF
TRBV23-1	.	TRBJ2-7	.	TGCGCCAGCAGTCAAGGCGGCCAGGTCATCTACGAGCAGTACTTC	CASSQGGQVIYEQYF
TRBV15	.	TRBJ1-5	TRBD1	TGTGCCACCAGCACCATGGGACAGGGAAGCAATCAGCCCCAGCATTTT	CATSTMGQGSNQPQHF
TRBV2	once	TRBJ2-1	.	TGTGCCAGCAGTGCTTTTGAGGGGTCCTACAATGAGCAGTTCTTC	CASSAFEGSYNEQFF
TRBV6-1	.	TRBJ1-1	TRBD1	TGTGCCAGCAGTGTCCGGGACAGGGGGCTGGACACTGAAGCTTTCTTT	CASSVRDRGLDTEAFF
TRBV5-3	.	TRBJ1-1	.	TGTGCCAGAAGCTTGGACAGGCTGAGCACTGAAGCTTTCTTT	CARSLDRLSTEAFF
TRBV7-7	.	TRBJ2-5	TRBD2	TGTGCCAGCAGCCGGACTAGCGGGGGCCCCAAGACCCAGTACTTC	CASSRTSGGPKTQYF
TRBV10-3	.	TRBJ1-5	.	TGTGCCATCAGTCTCGACAGTGTCAATCAGCCCCAGCATTTT	CAISLDSVNQPQHF
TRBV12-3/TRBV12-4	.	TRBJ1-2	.	TGTGCCAGCAGTCCCGCGGGGTATGGCTACACCTTC	CASSPAGYGYTF
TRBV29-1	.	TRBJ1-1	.	TGCAGCGTGAACGGCGTTGGGGCAGCTGAAGCTTTCTTT	CSVNGVGAAEAFF
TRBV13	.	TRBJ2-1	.	TGTGCCAGCAGCTTAAAAACGGGACTCCCTTACAATGAGCAGTTCTTC	CASSLKTGLPYNEQFF
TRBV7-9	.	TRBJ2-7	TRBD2	TGTGCCAGCAGCGGACTAGCGGGGGACTCCTACGAGCAGTACTTC	CASSGLAGDSYEQYF
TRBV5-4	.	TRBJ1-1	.	TGTGCCAGCCAGCGCTTGGGGGGGGCGTCACAAGCTTTCTTT	CASQRLGGASQAFF
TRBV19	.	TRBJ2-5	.	TGTGCCAGTAGTATTAGCAGGTACAGAGAGGAGACCCAGTACTTC	CASSISRYREETQYF